This T cell receptor (beta chain) was obtained from a study of blood T cell repertoires in COVID-19. Study-level background: PBMCs, B-cell-depleted T cells, or T cells provided the cDNA or gDNA that made up the material.

This clone was counted once. Authors' analysis steps: Nucleated cell number was recorded as an estimate derived from reference gene primer amplification. This table comes from immunoSEQ multiplex PCR, and its TCRdb copy is limited to in-frame clones, with some not included. D and trimming were read from the DNA, whereas the V and J calls and clone size are those reported in that table. Of fewer than 250,000 clones detected, 80% to 95% appear once; the ten largest clones hold around 0.86%. V lost 10 bases and J lost 4, with 11 bases in between. The CDR3 consists of 12 residues. Germline V CDR1 and CDR2: LNHDA, SQIVND (reference sequence).

The sequencing sample was made of peripheral blood. This sequence originates from a man younger than 45 with COVID-19, enrolled during active disease. The chain links TRBV19 to TRBJ1-5; the D is unclear. CDR3 DNA sequence: TGTGCCACCCGACGGCGGAATCAGCCCCAGCATTTT. The encoded protein is CATRRRNQPQHF.